Presented here are 10 T cell receptor beta chains from one specimen sequenced in a study of CD8+CD57+ T cells in acquired aplastic anemia. TCR beta VDJ and CDR3 were profiled, and genomic DNA was the template. TCRdb recomputed calls from the reads with MiXCR, one row per CDR3 protein. The table lists 150,000 to 200,000 distinct CDR3 sequences, 40% to 50% of them singletons. CD8+CD57+ cell expansion had been shown by flow cytometry in patients chosen for sequencing. Sequencing input: sorted CD4+, CD8+, or CD8+CD57+ T cells (not recorded which) from PBMCs. The receptors were gathered from a human donor with aplastic anemia.

This clonotype was picked up a small number of times. A much larger clone differs from this one at a single base, so this may be a read error. The genes are TRBV7-2 and TRBJ2-7; no reliable D call. From germline, CDR1 is SGHTA and CDR2 FQGNSA. The CDR3 loop spans 14 amino acids. The CDR3 sequence: CAGSLWAASYEQYF. As DNA, the CDR3 is TGTGCCGGCAGCTTATGGGCGGCAAGCTACGAGCAGTACTTC.

This clonotype was detected only a few times. The rearrangement uses TRBV10-3 and TRBJ2-6; D unclear. The V gene's germline CDR1 is ENHRY and CDR2 SYGVKD. V lost 4 bases, J lost 0 bases, and 13 bases lay in between. CDR3 length equals 17 residues. The CDR3 loop is CAISGDGVSSGANVLTF. The CDR3 nucleotides read TGTGCCATCAGTGGGGATGGAGTGAGCTCTGGGGCCAACGTCCTGACTTTC.

This chain joins TRBV24-1 and TRBJ1-1; 8 nucleotides match TRBD1. Germline CDR1 is KGHDR and CDR2 is SFDVKD. The CDR3 totals 14 residues. Unmatched junction bases numbered 3, after V lost 6 bases and J lost 1 base. The DNA for the CDR3 is TGTGCCACCAGTCTAGGACAGGGGAACACTGAAGCTTTCTTT. It translates to CATSLGQGNTEAFF.

The rearrangement uses TRBV24-1 and TRBJ2-5; TRBD2 might be the D (6 bases). The CDR3 spans 15 residues. Germline V gene sequence: CDR1 KGHDR, CDR2 SFDVKD. The V end lost 4 bases, the J end lost 5 bases, and 16 bases lay between the germline ends. The CDR3 DNA sequence: TGTGCCACCAGTGACCCCGTGGGGGGTTGGGAGACCCAGTACTTC. This encodes CATSDPVGGWETQYF.

This chain joins TRBV2 and TRBJ1-2; TRBD1 agrees at 7 bases. Germline loops: CDR1 SNHLY, CDR2 FYNNEI. The CDR3 totals 15 residues. V gave up 6 bases and J gave up 5 bases; unmatched junction bases: 12. The CDR3 region is CASSQLRTGIYGYTF. Written as DNA, the CDR3 is TGTGCCAGCAGCCAGCTCAGGACAGGAATATATGGCTACACCTTC. Combining the CDR3 with reference TRBV2 and TRBJ1-2 gives the whole variable domain EPEVTQTPSHQVTQMGQEVILRCVPISNHLYFYWYRQILGQKVEFLVSFYNNEISEKSEIFDDQFSVERPDGSNFTLKIRSTKLEDSAMYFCASSQLRTGIYGYTFGSGTRLTVV.

This clonotype has ten or more counts. V is TRBV10-3 and J is TRBJ2-3; D is unclear. This CDR3 contains 15 residues. Germline V gene lookup returns CDR1 ENHRY and CDR2 SYGVKD. V dropped 3 bases and J dropped 0 bases, with 10 bases sitting between them. The CDR3 spells CAISDPTVSTDTQYF. The CDR3 DNA reads TGTGCCATCAGTGACCCCACGGTTAGCACAGATACGCAGTATTTT.

V gene TRBV7-8 combines with J gene TRBJ1-5, with D uncertain. Trimming pared 3 bases from V and 7 bases from J, leaving 7 bases between. The germline V gene has CDR1 SGHVS and CDR2 FQNEAQ. The CDR3 length is 12 residues. CDR3 region: CASSLQAQPQHF. The DNA of the CDR3 is TGTGCCAGCAGCTTGCAGGCGCAGCCCCAGCATTTT. Combining the CDR3 with reference TRBV7-8 and TRBJ1-5 gives the whole variable domain GAGVSQSPRYKVAKRGQDVALRCDPISGHVSLFWYQQALGQGPEFLTYFQNEAQLDKSGLPSDRFFAERPEGSVSTLKIQRTQQEDSAVYLCASSLQAQPQHFGDGTRLSIL.

The chain employs TRBV12-3 or TRBV12-4 and TRBJ2-7, with 13 nucleotides matching TRBD2. Trimming at V came to 5 bases and at J to 2 bases, leaving 3 bases not matched to a gene. The CDR3 extends over 15 amino acids. CDR3 region: CASSSGTSGTYEQYF. CDR3 in DNA: TGTGCCAGCAGTAGCGGGACTAGCGGGACCTACGAGCAGTACTTC.

V usage is TRBV5-1 and J usage is TRBJ1-2; possibly TRBD1 for D (5 bases). Germline V gene data show CDR1 as SGHRS and CDR2 as YFSETQ. CDR3 length equals 14 residues. Trimming removed 8 bases at V and 1 base at J, with 15 bases between. The CDR3 bases are TGCGCCAGTGGAGCAGGGTTGAATAACTATGGCTACACCTTC. It yields the protein CASGAGLNNYGYTF.

J is TRBJ1-1 and V is TRBV30; D is unresolved. There are 12 residues in the CDR3. Germline CDR1 and CDR2: GTSNPN and SVGIG (reference sequence). The germline V and J ends were trimmed by 8 bases and 2 bases, with 12 bases remaining between them. CDR3 sequence reads: CARDRRNTEAFF. The CDR3 DNA reads TGTGCCCGAGACCGGCGTAACACTGAAGCTTTCTTT.